The following is a T cell receptor (beta chain) sequence with its context. What it recognizes is unknown. TCRdb recomputed calls from the reads with MiXCR, one row per CDR3 protein. The sample has approximately 100,000 distinct CDR3 sequences, less than 30% seen once. The junction had 12 bases not matched to a gene; V was cut back by 8 bases and J by 5 bases. The CDR3 is made up of 15 amino acids. This specimen belongs to a study of T cell repertoires in cytomegalovirus infection. Study-wide background: Epitope selection comprised recently identified HLA-C-restricted CMV epitopes and well-studied HLA-B-restricted CMV epitopes. Based on public TCR beta signatures, there were indications of CMV infection and of a matching HLA type. Study results and caveats: Summed public TCR beta family frequency identified CMV carriers bearing the relevant HLA. Dominating the ex vivo response were TCR beta clonotypes that were CMV-specific and HLA-C-restricted.

Sequenced here: CD8+ T cells from cultured PBMCs, sampled from culture after CMV antigen stimulation. The chain employs TRBV12-3 or TRBV12-4 and TRBJ2-3; 8 bases fit TRBD2. This TCR was sampled from a human donor in good health (CMV status not recorded). Some clones in this sample may be carry-over from other donors' samples. The CDR3 coding sequence is TGTGCCAGCCCTCCCCTGCCGACTAGCGTAGATACGCAGTATTTT. This codes for CASPPLPTSVDTQYF.